These 21 T cell receptor beta chains share one sample of origin, sequenced in a study of Ad26.COV2.S vaccination and SARS-CoV-2 variants. TCRdb's table, derived via immunoSEQ multiplex PCR, lists solely in-frame clones and lacks some. The data contain 300,000 to 400,000 clones, 88% of them seen just once; the ten biggest clones take up 6.4%. Sample treatment: 15 to 20 received Ad26.COV2.S at low or high dose, single or two shots; about five received placebo; per-sample allocation not given. The samples were gathered on day 63 after the first injection of vaccine or placebo. This sample comprised peripheral blood, obtained in a trial of Ad26.COV2.S vaccine versus placebo. Every receptor here comes from a person aged 18 to 65 who received the Ad26.COV2.S COVID-19 vaccine or a placebo.

The chain joins TRBV7-8 to TRBJ2-2; 9 bases align to TRBD1. The CDR3 loop spans 17 amino acids. The germline V gene has CDR1 SGHVS and CDR2 FQNEAQ. After removal of 5 bases from V and 9 bases from J, the junction contained 16 bases not matched to a gene. CDR3 sequence (DNA): TGTGCCAGCAGCCGACCTAGGGGACAGGGTCTTCTTAGGGAGCTGTTTTTT. Translating gives CASSRPRGQGLLRELFF.

This clone was counted a few times. The chain carries TRBV18 and TRBJ1-1; a weak D match, TRBD1 (5 bases). CDR3 length equals 16 residues. Trimming shortened V by 0 bases and J by 5 bases, and 16 bases separated the two germline ends. Germline CDR1 KGHSH, CDR2 LQKENI. The CDR3 reads CASSPPTGGGKTEAFF. The DNA of the CDR3 is TGTGCCAGCTCACCACCGACCGGGGGGGGAAAGACTGAAGCTTTCTTT.

The chain recombines TRBV28 with TRBJ2-6, with 8 bases that match TRBD2. Germline V lookup: CDR1 MDHEN, CDR2 SYDVKM. The CDR3 extends over 19 amino acids. Losses at the gene ends were 4 bases for V and 0 bases for J; bases not matched to a gene: 11. CDR3 DNA sequence: TGTGCCAGCAGTTCCTACGGGGGGGGTCCCGGCTCTGGGGCCAACGTCCTGACTTTC. It yields the protein CASSSYGGGPGSGANVLTF.

J is TRBJ2-3 and V is TRBV6-2 or TRBV6-3, with D possibly being TRBD1 (6 bases). CDR1 is MNHEY, CDR2 SVGEGT, per germline. The CDR3 sequence is 17 residues long. Trimming stripped 2 bases from V and 0 bases from J, with 15 bases between. CDR3 nucleotide sequence: TGTGCCAGCAGTTACACCAGGGGTGTAGGGAGCACAGATACGCAGTATTTT. Residues: CASSYTRGVGSTDTQYF.

The chain combines TRBV28 with TRBJ1-5; weak D call: TRBD1 (6 bases). The CDR3 has 15 amino acids. Germline V gene sequence: CDR1 MDHEN, CDR2 SYDVKM. Between the trimmed V and J ends, which lost 7 bases and 2 bases, there was a span of 15 bases. CDR3 residues: CASTSGGPGNQPQHF. CDR3 DNA sequence: TGTGCCAGCACGTCCGGGGGCCCGGGCAATCAGCCCCAGCATTTT.

The chain links TRBV21-1 to TRBJ2-6; no check of the table's D call, TRBD2, against the DNA was made. TRBV21-1 is a pseudogene segment. CDR3 length equals 16 residues. CDR3 amino acids: CASSTKAGSGANVLTF. CDR3 nucleotides: TGTGCCAGCAGCACTAAGGCGGGTTCCGGGGCCAACGTCCTGACTTTC.

The J gene is TRBJ1-1, the V gene TRBV7-2, with no clear D. The CDR3 extends over 11 amino acids. Germline V lookup: CDR1 SGHTA, CDR2 FQGNSA. The germline V and J ends were trimmed by 7 bases and 3 bases, with 6 bases remaining between them. CDR3: CASISYTEAFF. CDR3 in DNA: TGTGCCAGCATCTCATACACTGAAGCTTTCTTT.

The rearrangement links TRBV27 to TRBJ2-5; D might be TRBD1 (5 bases). The V and J ends lost 4 bases and 1 base respectively, with 13 bases between them. The CDR3 covers 15 residues. Germline assignment: CDR1 MNHEY and CDR2 SMNVEV (reference sequence). The CDR3 DNA reads TGTGCCAGCAGTTGGCTTGGGGCGGCCCAAGAGACCCAGTACTTC. Translation gives CASSWLGAAQETQYF.

CDR3: CATSPGQAFNEQFF. CDR3 sequence (DNA): TGTGCCACCAGTCCGGGACAGGCCTTCAATGAGCAGTTCTTC. V and J are TRBV24-1 and TRBJ2-1; 8 bases match TRBD1. In germline, CDR1 is KGHDR, CDR2 SFDVKD. This CDR3 has 14 residues. The J segment lost 6 bases and the V segment lost 6 bases, leaving 6 bases of the junction unmatched.

The V and J genes are TRBV28 and TRBJ1-2, with D perhaps TRBD1 (6 bases). CDR1 and CDR2 (germline): MDHEN, SYDVKM. Trimming left V 7 bases short and J 5 bases short, with 14 bases between. The CDR3 sequence is 13 residues long. CDR3 sequence (DNA): TGTGCCAGCATTTGGGGGCCGGGATATGGCTACACCTTC. The encoded protein is CASIWGPGYGYTF.

V is TRBV7-9 and J is TRBJ2-2; unclear D gene. Between the trimmed V and J ends, which lost 4 bases and 0 bases, there was a span of 15 bases. The CDR3 runs 17 residues. The germline CDR1 and CDR2 sequences are SEHNR and FQNEAQ (reference sequence). The chain's CDR3 is CASSWQDRPANTGELFF. In nucleotides, the CDR3 is TGTGCCAGCAGCTGGCAGGATCGCCCCGCGAACACCGGGGAGCTGTTTTTT.

The chain joins TRBV5-4 to TRBJ2-3; D is perhaps TRBD1 or TRBD2 (5 bases each). The CDR3 contains 15 residues. The ends were cut back, 4 bases at V and 2 bases at J, with 14 bases in the middle. Germline V gene lookup returns CDR1 SGHNT and CDR2 YYREEE (reference sequence). As DNA, the CDR3 is TGTGCCAGCAGCCCCTGGGGGAGACCCACAGATACGCAGTATTTT. Residues: CASSPWGRPTDTQYF.

V and J are TRBV7-3 and TRBJ2-5; 13 bases match TRBD2. The CDR3 contains 16 residues. J lost 7 bases, V lost 5 bases, and 10 bases had no gene match. Germline values: CDR1 SGHTA, CDR2 FQGTGA. DNA for the CDR3: TGTGCCAGCAGCCCCGGACTAGCGGGAGTGCTTGGGACCCAGTACTTC. Translating it yields CASSPGLAGVLGTQYF. The variable domain in full, completed from reference TRBV7-3 and TRBJ2-5, reads GAGVSQTPSNKVTEKGKYVELRCDPISGHTALYWYRQSLGQGPEFLIYFQGTGAADDSGLPNDRFFAVRPEGSVSTLKIQRTERGDSAVYLCASSPGLAGVLGTQYFGPGTRLLVL.

Remarks on this clone: Other DNA sequences in the sample encode the same CDR3. The CDR3 bases are TGTGCCAGCAGTCTGGGACAGGGCCCCTACGAGCAGTACTTC. The encoded protein is CASSLGQGPYEQYF. The V gene is TRBV6-5, the J gene TRBJ2-7; 9 positions match TRBD1. Germline V lookup: CDR1 MNHEY, CDR2 SVGAGI. V lost 5 bases to trimming and J lost 2 bases; unmatched junction nucleotides: 4. The CDR3 runs to 14 residues.

In regard to this clone: Other DNA variants within this sample encode the same CDR3. The CDR3 protein is CASSVGGTEAFF. CDR3 nucleotide sequence: TGTGCCAGCAGCGTAGGTGGGACTGAAGCTTTCTTT. The rearrangement links TRBV9 to TRBJ1-1; no clear D. Germline V gene lookup returns CDR1 SGDLS and CDR2 YYNGEE. The CDR3 covers 12 residues. V dropped 0 bases and J dropped 5 bases, with 5 bases sitting between them.

The chain joins TRBV27 to TRBJ2-7, with D possibly TRBD2 on 6 matching bases. Deletions cut 3 bases from V and 5 bases from J, with 14 bases between. The CDR3 covers 14 residues. Per the germline V gene, CDR1 is MNHEY and CDR2 is SMNVEV (reference sequence). CDR3 sequence: CASSFSGVTHEQYF. The CDR3 DNA reads TGTGCCAGCAGTTTCTCGGGGGTTACGCACGAGCAGTACTTC.

This clone was observed a few times. This chain uses TRBV28 with TRBJ2-1; 8 nucleotides match TRBD1. Per the germline V gene, CDR1 is MDHEN and CDR2 is SYDVKM. V dropped 1 base and J dropped 8; count of bases not matched to a gene: 1. This CDR3 spans 13 amino acids. This CDR3 reads CASSLSRGHEQFF. Written as DNA, the CDR3 is TGTGCCAGCAGTTTATCCAGGGGGCATGAGCAGTTCTTC.

The genes are TRBV28 and TRBJ2-7, with 8 nucleotides matching TRBD2. The V and J ends lost 2 bases and 7 bases, in that order; junction bases with no gene match: 10. CDR3 size: 15 residues. Per the germline V gene, CDR1 is MDHEN and CDR2 is SYDVKM. CDR3 sequence: CASSLPLAGLREQYF. The CDR3 DNA sequence: TGTGCCAGCAGTTTACCTCTAGCGGGTCTGCGAGAGCAGTACTTC. Variable domain in full (rest from reference TRBV28 and TRBJ2-7): DVKVTQSSRYLVKRTGEKVFLECVQDMDHENMFWYRQDPGLGLRLIYFSYDVKMKEKGDIPEGYSVSREKKERFSLILESASTNQTSMYLCASSLPLAGLREQYFGPGTRLTVT.

V is TRBV4-1 and J is TRBJ2-2, with D unresolved. Looked up from germline, CDR1 is MGHRA and CDR2 is YSYEKL. The ends were cut back, 0 bases at V and 2 bases at J, with 7 bases in the middle. CDR3 length: 15 residues. The CDR3 spells CASSQESRNTGELFF. The CDR3 DNA reads TGCGCCAGCAGCCAAGAGAGCAGAAACACCGGGGAGCTGTTTTTT.

The J gene is TRBJ1-1, the V gene TRBV6-2 or TRBV6-3; D perhaps matches TRBD1 (6 bases). The V gene lost 6 bases and the J gene lost 7 bases, with 12 bases spanning the gap. The CDR3 spans 12 residues. Germline lookup yields CDR1 MNHEY and CDR2 SVGEGT. CDR3: CASSSTGIEAFF. The DNA of the CDR3 is TGTGCCAGCAGCTCGACAGGTATTGAAGCTTTCTTT.

J is TRBJ2-7 and V is TRBV30; D remains ambiguous. The V end lost 0 bases, the J end lost 3 bases, and 12 bases lay between the germline ends. The CDR3 loop spans 14 amino acids. Germline V gene sequence: CDR1 GTSNPN, CDR2 SVGIG (reference sequence). CDR3 amino acids: CAWSVIGSGYEQYF. CDR3 nucleotide sequence: TGTGCCTGGAGTGTAATAGGCTCCGGCTACGAGCAGTACTTC.